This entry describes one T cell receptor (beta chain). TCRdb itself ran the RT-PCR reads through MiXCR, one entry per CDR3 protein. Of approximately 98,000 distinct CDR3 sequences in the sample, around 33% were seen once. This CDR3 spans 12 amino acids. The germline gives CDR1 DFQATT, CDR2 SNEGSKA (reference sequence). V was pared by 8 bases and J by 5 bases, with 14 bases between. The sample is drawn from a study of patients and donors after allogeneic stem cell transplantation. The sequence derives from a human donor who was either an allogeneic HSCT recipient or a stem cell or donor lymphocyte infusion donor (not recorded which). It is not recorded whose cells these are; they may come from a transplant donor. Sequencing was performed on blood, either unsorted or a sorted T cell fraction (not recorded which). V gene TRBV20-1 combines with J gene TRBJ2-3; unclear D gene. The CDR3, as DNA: TGCAGTCCCCGGTCCGGTGGAGATACGCAGTATTTT. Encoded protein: CSPRSGGDTQYF.